One sample yielded the 31 T cell receptor beta chains listed below, sequenced in a study of chemoradiotherapy in HPV16-positive cancers. Profiling relied on immunoSEQ multiplex PCR, and the TCRdb table lists in-frame clones only, not all of them. The table shows about 67,000 clones, with roughly 86% occurring only once. The sequenced sample was blood, obtained from a patient who underwent chemoradiotherapy. The receptors come from a human donor with HPV-associated anogenital cancer.

J is TRBJ2-5 and V is TRBV5-1; 11 bases fit TRBD2. Germline V lookup: CDR1 SGHRS, CDR2 YFSETQ. Trimming took 2 bases from V and 2 from J; bases not matched to a gene: 8. This CDR3 region has 17 residues. CDR3 in amino acids: CASSFSWTSGSQETQYF. The CDR3 nucleotides are TGCGCCAGCAGCTTTAGCTGGACTAGCGGGTCTCAAGAGACCCAGTACTTC.

This chain links TRBV28 with TRBJ1-6; 8 positions agree with TRBD1. V shed 6 bases, J shed 2 bases, and the junction held 3 bases outside the gene matches. The CDR3 length is 15 residues. CDR1 and CDR2 from the germline V gene are MDHEN and SYDVKM. CDR3 sequence: CASRDRDTYNSPLHF. The DNA for the CDR3 is TGTGCCAGCAGGGACAGGGACACCTATAATTCACCCCTCCACTTT.

V gene TRBV7-9 combines with J gene TRBJ1-1, with TRBD1 matching over 8 bases. CDR1 and CDR2 from the germline V gene are SEHNR and FQNEAQ (reference sequence). The CDR3 is 15 amino acids. J lost 2 bases, V lost 4 bases, and 6 bases had no gene match. The CDR3 protein is CASSWVTGGNTEAFF. CDR3 in DNA: TGTGCCAGCAGCTGGGTTACAGGGGGTAACACTGAAGCTTTCTTT. Full variable domain (outside the CDR3, taken from reference TRBV7-9 and TRBJ1-1): DTGVSQNPRHKITKRGQNVTFRCDPISEHNRLYWYRQTLGQGPEFLTYFQNEAQLEKSRLLSDRFSAERPKGSFSTLEIQRTEQGDSAMYLCASSWVTGGNTEAFFGQGTRLTVV.

The chain combines TRBV18 with TRBJ2-2; D gene uncertain. This CDR3 spans 16 amino acids. Trimming stripped 0 bases from V and 0 bases from J, with 8 bases between. Germline CDR1 reads KGHSH; CDR2 reads LQKENI. For the CDR3, the DNA is TGTGCCAGCTCACCACCGACGGGTCCGAACACCGGGGAGCTGTTTTTT. Translated: CASSPPTGPNTGELFF.

This clone was seen once. At one of its ends the junction is not consistent with the germline gene, which may arise from a read error. The chain has TRBV7-2 and TRBJ2-7; D might be TRBD1 or TRBD2, each matching 5 bases. The germline V gene has CDR1 SGHTA and CDR2 FQGNSA. This CDR3 spans 12 amino acids. The CDR3 coding sequence is TGTGCCAGCAGCTGGGACGTGACAGTGTTGGACTTC. Protein product: CASSWDVTVLDF.

V is TRBV4-2 and J is TRBJ1-4, with 8 bases matching TRBD1. This CDR3 contains 16 residues. Germline CDR1 is LGHNA and CDR2 is YNFKEQ. V lost 0 bases and J lost 4; bases outside the gene matches: 4. This CDR3 reads CASSQDQGAGNEKLFF. For the CDR3, the DNA is TGTGCCAGCAGCCAAGATCAGGGGGCAGGTAATGAAAAACTGTTTTTT.

The chain employs TRBV7-9 and TRBJ2-3, with 11 bases identical to TRBD1. The J segment lost 3 bases and the V segment lost 4 bases, leaving 6 bases of the junction unmatched. The CDR3 covers 16 residues. Germline V lookup: CDR1 SEHNR, CDR2 FQNEAQ (reference sequence). Written as DNA, the CDR3 is TGTGCCAGCAGCTCCGGACAGGGGGCGCAGACAGATACGCAGTATTTT. It specifies CASSSGQGAQTDTQYF.

CDR3 sequence: CASSLGTGGGYTF. The CDR3 DNA reads as TGTGCCAGCAGCTTAGGGACAGGGGGAGGCTACACCTTC. The J gene is TRBJ1-2, the V gene TRBV7-8; TRBD1 matches at 10 bases. The V segment lost 1 base and the J segment 8 bases; nucleotides outside the gene matches: 1. The CDR3 runs 13 residues. Germline CDR1 reads SGHVS; CDR2 reads FQNEAQ.

The V gene is TRBV6-1, the J gene TRBJ1-6; D possibly corresponds to TRBD1 (5 bases). V lost 2 bases to trimming and J lost 8 bases, with 16 bases between them. The CDR3 extends over 16 amino acids. Germline V gives CDR1 MNHNS, CDR2 SASEGT. DNA of the CDR3: TGTGCCAGCAGTGAATTAGCGGAAATCAGGGATTCACCCCTCCACTTT. Its translation is CASSELAEIRDSPLHF.

This CDR3 is CARSIHRLNTEAFF. The CDR3 bases are TGTGCCAGGAGCATCCACAGGTTGAACACTGAAGCTTTCTTT. This sequence joins TRBV12-1 and TRBJ1-1; the table's D gene call, TRBD1, was not cross checked with the DNA. TRBV12-1 is a pseudogene locus. The CDR3 is 14 amino acids.

This clone occurred a few times. The gene calls are TRBV5-5 and TRBJ1-4; 7 bases match TRBD1. From germline, CDR1 is SGHKS and CDR2 YYEKEE (reference sequence). J gave up 8 bases and V 5 bases, and 9 bases lay outside the gene matches. The CDR3 length is 14 residues. The CDR3 sequence is CASSHRGIEEKLFF. Here the CDR3 DNA reads TGTGCCAGCAGTCACAGGGGAATCGAAGAAAAACTGTTTTTT.

The V gene is TRBV5-1, the J gene TRBJ2-5, with a possible D match to TRBD2 (7 bases). V gave up 1 base and J gave up 0 bases, with 13 bases separating them. The length of the CDR3 is 16 residues. CDR1 SGHRS and CDR2 YFSETQ come from the germline V gene. CDR3 amino acids: CASSLPGRGYQETQYF. DNA of the CDR3: TGCGCCAGCAGCTTGCCAGGGAGGGGGTACCAAGAGACCCAGTACTTC.

The rearrangement uses TRBV7-8 and TRBJ2-7; 12 nucleotides match TRBD2. Germline CDR1 reads SGHVS; CDR2 reads FQNEAQ. The CDR3 sequence is 17 residues long. Unmatched junction bases numbered 8, after V lost 5 bases and J lost 0 bases. The CDR3 DNA is TGTGCCAGCAGCCCCCGGACTAGCGGGGCCTCCTCCTACGAGCAGTACTTC. Its protein is CASSPRTSGASSYEQYF. The full variable domain, its missing parts supplied by reference TRBV7-8 and TRBJ2-7, is GAGVSQSPRYKVAKRGQDVALRCDPISGHVSLFWYQQALGQGPEFLTYFQNEAQLDKSGLPSDRFFAERPEGSVSTLKIQRTQQEDSAVYLCASSPRTSGASSYEQYFGPGTRLTVT.

This chain uses TRBV19 with TRBJ1-2; D uncertain. Trimming removed 5 bases at V and 4 bases at J, with 11 bases between. CDR3 size: 13 residues. From germline, CDR1 is LNHDA and CDR2 SQIVND (reference sequence). The CDR3 reads CASSEQLIYGYTF. The CDR3, as DNA: TGTGCCAGTAGTGAACAGCTCATCTATGGCTACACCTTC.

J is TRBJ2-7 and V is TRBV6-5, with D maybe TRBD1 (6 bases). The germline gives CDR1 MNHEY, CDR2 SVGAGI. This CDR3 spans 14 amino acids. V lost 6 bases, J lost 3 bases, and 15 bases lay in between. In DNA, the CDR3 is TGTGCCAGCAGCCCCCGGCAGGACAGCTACGAGCAGTACTTC. It specifies CASSPRQDSYEQYF.

The V gene is TRBV6-5, the J gene TRBJ2-1, with 14 bases that match TRBD2. The ends lost 2 bases at V and 6 bases at J; junction bases unmatched: 3. This CDR3 comprises 16 residues. From germline, CDR1 is MNHEY and CDR2 SVGAGI. The chain's CDR3 is CASSYAGLAGGNEQFF. The CDR3 bases are TGTGCCAGCAGTTACGCCGGACTAGCGGGGGGCAATGAGCAGTTCTTC.

The rearrangement uses TRBV18 and TRBJ2-3, with 14 nucleotides matching TRBD2. V was clipped by 3 bases and J by 3 bases; unmatched bases: 5. The CDR3 loop spans 17 amino acids. Germline V gene sequence: CDR1 KGHSH, CDR2 LQKENI. The CDR3 DNA follows: TGTGCCAGCTCACCGGGACTAGCGGGGGTTTTTACAGATACGCAGTATTTT. It specifies CASSPGLAGVFTDTQYF.

This chain connects TRBV6-6 to TRBJ2-3, with D unclear. Trimming removed 2 bases at V and 4 bases at J, with 10 bases between. The germline gives CDR1 MNHNY, CDR2 SVGAGI (reference sequence). The CDR3 extends over 14 amino acids. Written as DNA, the CDR3 is TGTGCCAGCAGTTACAGGGCTAGTGCAGATACGCAGTATTTT. Amino acid sequence: CASSYRASADTQYF.

This sequence joins TRBV21-1 and TRBJ1-1. TRBV21-1 is a pseudogene segment. The CDR3 is 17 residues long. CDR3 protein: CASSKKVQLRGNTEAFF. The CDR3 coding sequence is TGTGCCAGCAGCAAAAAAGTACAGTTGAGAGGGAACACTGAAGCTTTCTTT.

The V call is TRBV5-4, the J call TRBJ2-3, with D unclear. The CDR3 consists of 12 residues. V lost 0 bases to trimming and J lost 5 bases, with 4 bases between them. The germline CDR1 and CDR2 sequences are SGHNT and YYREEE (reference sequence). CDR3 coding DNA: TGTGCCAGCAGCTTGGGGCAAGATACGCAGTATTTT. Translation: CASSLGQDTQYF.

This clone was observed once. The rearrangement uses TRBV4-1 and TRBJ2-7; 7 positions agree with TRBD2. CDR3 length: 15 amino acids. The V and J ends lost 4 bases and 6 bases, in that order; junction bases with no gene match: 12. Germline assignment: CDR1 MGHRA and CDR2 YSYEKL. The CDR3 sequence: CASSPQGGAAVEQYF. The CDR3 nucleotides are TGCGCCAGCAGCCCCCAGGGAGGGGCCGCGGTCGAGCAGTACTTC.

As DNA, the CDR3 is TGCGCCAGCAGCGCGGGACCGGGACAGGGTCCCTACGAGCAGTACTTC. This encodes CASSAGPGQGPYEQYF. The J gene is TRBJ2-7, the V gene TRBV5-1; 9 bases align to TRBD1. The germline V gene encodes CDR1 SGHRS and CDR2 YFSETQ. The CDR3 sequence is 16 residues long. Losses at the gene ends were 4 bases for V and 2 bases for J; bases not matched to a gene: 10. Combining the CDR3 with reference TRBV5-1 and TRBJ2-7 gives the whole variable domain KAGVTQTPRYLIKTRGQQVTLSCSPISGHRSVSWYQQTPGQGLQFLFEYFSETQRNKGNFPGRFSGRQFSNSRSEMNVSTLELGDSALYLCASSAGPGQGPYEQYFGPGTRLTVT.

The chain joins TRBV18 to TRBJ2-7; 10 positions agree with TRBD1. This CDR3 contains 17 residues. Germline V gene data show CDR1 as KGHSH and CDR2 as LQKENI. With V trimmed by 6 bases and J by 3 bases, 14 bases remained unmatched. CDR3 in DNA: TGTGCCAGCTCCCCCGGGACAGGGGTATCCTCCCGCTACGAGCAGTACTTC. Protein: CASSPGTGVSSRYEQYF.

This sequence joins TRBV27 and TRBJ2-1; weak D call: TRBD2 (5 bases). The germline gives CDR1 MNHEY, CDR2 SMNVEV (reference sequence). The CDR3 contains 14 residues. Trimming stripped 0 bases from V and 4 bases from J, with 7 bases between. The CDR3 bases are TGTGCCAGCAGTTTATCGAGAGGGTACAATGAGCAGTTCTTC. Translated: CASSLSRGYNEQFF.

V is TRBV6-4 and J is TRBJ1-1; 7 bases fit TRBD1. Trimming took 4 bases from V and 5 from J; bases not matched to a gene: 7. CDR1 and CDR2 from the germline V gene are MRHNA and SNTAGT. The CDR3 is 14 amino acids. The CDR3 sequence is CASSVDRDRTEAFF. The CDR3 region has the DNA TGTGCCAGCAGTGTCGACAGGGATCGGACTGAAGCTTTCTTT.

Comments on this clone: This is likely an artifact of a read error, given a far larger clone one base away. Other nucleotide sequences in the sample specify the same CDR3. The chain recombines TRBV5-1 with TRBJ2-7; TRBD2 matches at 14 bases. CDR1 SGHRS and CDR2 YFSETQ come from the germline V gene. J lost 4 bases, V lost 3 bases, and 3 bases had no gene match. CDR3 length equals 15 residues. The CDR3 DNA reads as TGCGCCAGCAGCTGGGGACTAGCGGGGGAGTACGAGCAGTACTTC. This codes for CASSWGLAGEYEQYF. Full variable domain (remainder filled in from reference TRBV5-1 and TRBJ2-7): KAGVTQTPRYLIKTRGQQVTLSCSPISGHRSVSWYQQTPGQGLQFLFEYFSETQRNKGNFPGRFSGRQFSNSRSEMNVSTLELGDSALYLCASSWGLAGEYEQYFGPGTRLTVT.

The chain employs TRBV15 and TRBJ1-1, with 8 bases matching TRBD1. Germline V gives CDR1 LNHNV, CDR2 YYDKDF (reference sequence). The CDR3 is 13 residues long. J was trimmed by 4 bases and V by 3 bases; bases with no gene match: 1. The CDR3 loop is CATSSRGPTEAFF. Here the CDR3 DNA reads TGTGCCACCAGCAGCAGGGGGCCCACTGAAGCTTTCTTT.

V gene TRBV19 combines with J gene TRBJ1-2; 7 nucleotides match TRBD1. The V gene's germline CDR1 is LNHDA and CDR2 SQIVND (reference sequence). The ends lost 9 bases at V and 3 bases at J; junction bases unmatched: 10. The CDR3 runs 14 residues. The CDR3, as DNA: TGTGCCAGCACTCTGGACAGGTCCTACTATGGCTACACCTTC. It is translated as CASTLDRSYYGYTF.

CDR3 bases: TGCGCCAGCAGCTACACAACAGGGGCCCAAGGATCCTACGAGCAGTACTTC. It specifies CASSYTTGAQGSYEQYF. The V call is TRBV5-1, the J call TRBJ2-7, with TRBD1 matching 7 bases. The junction had 13 bases not matched to a gene; V was cut back by 3 bases and J by 1 base. The V gene's germline CDR1 is SGHRS and CDR2 YFSETQ. CDR3 size: 17 residues. The variable domain in full, completed from reference TRBV5-1 and TRBJ2-7, reads KAGVTQTPRYLIKTRGQQVTLSCSPISGHRSVSWYQQTPGQGLQFLFEYFSETQRNKGNFPGRFSGRQFSNSRSEMNVSTLELGDSALYLCASSYTTGAQGSYEQYFGPGTRLTVT.

This clone was counted a single time. This chain joins TRBV5-1 and TRBJ1-1; 7 bases fit TRBD1. CDR3 size: 16 residues. Germline V gives CDR1 SGHRS, CDR2 YFSETQ. After removal of 0 bases from V and 3 bases from J, the junction contained 8 bases not matched to a gene. CDR3 region: CASSLADRVGDTEAFF. The CDR3 DNA reads as TGCGCCAGCAGCTTGGCTGACAGGGTAGGCGACACTGAAGCTTTCTTT. The whole variable domain, remainder taken from reference TRBV5-1 and TRBJ1-1, is KAGVTQTPRYLIKTRGQQVTLSCSPISGHRSVSWYQQTPGQGLQFLFEYFSETQRNKGNFPGRFSGRQFSNSRSEMNVSTLELGDSALYLCASSLADRVGDTEAFFGQGTRLTVV.

The rearrangement uses TRBV7-2 and TRBJ1-5; maybe TRBD1 (6 bases). Germline values: CDR1 SGHTA, CDR2 FQGNSA. CDR3 length equals 15 residues. Trimming shortened V by 1 base and J by 7 bases, and 14 bases separated the two germline ends. The CDR3 spells CASSLDTGSRQPQHF. CDR3 coding DNA: TGTGCCAGCAGCTTAGATACAGGGTCACGCCAGCCCCAGCATTTT.